The rows below give T cell receptor beta chains drawn from one sample of a study of PD-1 blockade in mismatch repair-deficient tumors. Profiling relied on immunoSEQ multiplex PCR, and the TCRdb table lists in-frame clones only, not all of them. Among roughly 120,000 clones, around nine tenths were seen once, and the ten largest hold around 11%. Sample: peripheral blood, taken 70 to 72 weeks after starting pembrolizumab. These receptors originate from an adult with mismatch repair-deficient cancer. Each CDR3 is given with its conserved first and last residue. Fields, in order: D gene, J gene, clone size, V gene, CDR3 DNA, CDR3 protein. The D gene is left open where the match is weak. Clone size is stated in some rows and not others, as once, few, many or a class when expanded.

d_gene: -; j_gene: TRBJ2-7; abundance: -; v_gene: TRBV7-9; CDR3nt: TGTGCCAGCAGCTATACCGTATACGAGCAGTACTTC; CDR3aa: CASSYTVYEQYF
d_gene: -; j_gene: TRBJ2-7; abundance: -; v_gene: TRBV27; CDR3nt: TGTGCCAGCAGTCCCACAGGGTACGAGCAGTACTTC; CDR3aa: CASSPTGYEQYF
d_gene: TRBD2; j_gene: TRBJ2-7; abundance: -; v_gene: TRBV6-6; CDR3nt: TGTGCCAGCAGTTACTTCGGACTAGCGGGAGATGAGCAGTACTTC; CDR3aa: CASSYFGLAGDEQYF
d_gene: TRBD1; j_gene: TRBJ1-2; abundance: -; v_gene: TRBV5-4; CDR3nt: TGTGCCAGCAGCCCCCGCACAGGGGACTATGGCTACACCTTC; CDR3aa: CASSPRTGDYGYTF
d_gene: -; j_gene: TRBJ2-5; abundance: -; v_gene: TRBV30; CDR3nt: TGTGCCTGGAGTCCACCGAGACACGCCCAAGAGACCCAGTACTTC; CDR3aa: CAWSPPRHAQETQYF
d_gene: -; j_gene: TRBJ1-1; abundance: -; v_gene: TRBV29-1; CDR3nt: TGCAGCGTGGGAGGAGGTGGGATAACTGAAGCTTTCTTT; CDR3aa: CSVGGGGITEAFF
d_gene: TRBD1; j_gene: TRBJ2-2; abundance: -; v_gene: TRBV28; CDR3nt: TGTGCCAGCAGTCCAGACAGGGGACGCGGGGAGCTGTTTTTT; CDR3aa: CASSPDRGRGELFF
d_gene: -; j_gene: TRBJ2-1; abundance: once; v_gene: TRBV7-9; CDR3nt: TGTGCCAGCAGCTTCGGGGCCGCGGGACAGAAATACAATGAGCAGTTCTTC; CDR3aa: CASSFGAAGQKYNEQFF
d_gene: -; j_gene: TRBJ2-7; abundance: -; v_gene: TRBV27; CDR3nt: TGTGCCAGCAGCCCCCGACAGGTTCACTACGAGCAGTACTTC; CDR3aa: CASSPRQVHYEQYF
d_gene: TRBD2; j_gene: TRBJ2-1; abundance: -; v_gene: TRBV4-2; CDR3nt: TGTGCCAGCAGCCAAGAATTGGCTAGCGGATACAATGAGCAGTTCTTC; CDR3aa: CASSQELASGYNEQFF
d_gene: -; j_gene: TRBJ2-7; abundance: -; v_gene: TRBV7-6; CDR3nt: TGTGCCAGCAGCTTAGAGGAGGGCTACGAGCAGTACTTC; CDR3aa: CASSLEEGYEQYF
d_gene: TRBD2; j_gene: TRBJ2-7; abundance: -; v_gene: TRBV13; CDR3nt: TGTGCCAGCAGCTTAGGCCTAGCGGGAGTTAACGAGCAGTACTTC; CDR3aa: CASSLGLAGVNEQYF
d_gene: -; j_gene: TRBJ2-1; abundance: -; v_gene: TRBV4-1; CDR3nt: TGCGCCAGCAGCGACGGGAACAATGAGCAGTTCTTC; CDR3aa: CASSDGNNEQFF
d_gene: TRBD2; j_gene: TRBJ2-1; abundance: -; v_gene: TRBV7-9; CDR3nt: TGTGCCAGCAGTTCCCCCCAGCGGACTAGCGACTACAATGAGCAGTTCTTC; CDR3aa: CASSSPQRTSDYNEQFF
d_gene: -; j_gene: TRBJ2-7; abundance: -; v_gene: TRBV7-9; CDR3nt: TGTGCCAGCAGCTCCACAGGGACCCTCTACGAGCAGTACTTC; CDR3aa: CASSSTGTLYEQYF
d_gene: -; j_gene: TRBJ2-7; abundance: -; v_gene: TRBV5-1; CDR3nt: TGCGCCAGCAGCTCAATGGAGCAGGCCTACGAGCAGTACTTC; CDR3aa: CASSSMEQAYEQYF
d_gene: TRBD1; j_gene: TRBJ2-3; abundance: -; v_gene: TRBV6-4; CDR3nt: TGTGCCAGCAGTGAGACAGGGGGCACAGATACGCAGTATTTT; CDR3aa: CASSETGGTDTQYF
d_gene: -; j_gene: TRBJ2-7; abundance: -; v_gene: TRBV7-2; CDR3nt: TGTGCCAGCAGCTTGGGTACCTACGAGCAGTACTTC; CDR3aa: CASSLGTYEQYF
d_gene: TRBD2; j_gene: TRBJ2-7; abundance: -; v_gene: TRBV6-5; CDR3nt: TGTGCCATGGCTACGGGACTAGCGGAAACCTACGAGCAGTACTTC; CDR3aa: CAMATGLAETYEQYF
d_gene: -; j_gene: TRBJ1-1; abundance: -; v_gene: TRBV7-9; CDR3nt: TGTGCCAGCAACCTTCGAGAGGGGGACACTGAAGCTTTCTTT; CDR3aa: CASNLREGDTEAFF
d_gene: TRBD1; j_gene: TRBJ1-2; abundance: -; v_gene: TRBV27; CDR3nt: TGTGCCAGCAGTTTATCGGGACAGGGATCCCTAATCTTC; CDR3aa: CASSLSGQGSLIF
d_gene: -; j_gene: TRBJ2-7; abundance: -; v_gene: TRBV28; CDR3nt: TGTGCCAGCAGTTTGGGCCGGGGCTCCTACGAGCAGTACTTC; CDR3aa: CASSLGRGSYEQYF
d_gene: TRBD1; j_gene: TRBJ2-7; abundance: -; v_gene: TRBV4-1; CDR3nt: TGCGCCAGCAGCCAAGTCACCCCGGGACAGGGTCCGGGGGAGCAGTACTTC; CDR3aa: CASSQVTPGQGPGEQYF
d_gene: -; j_gene: TRBJ1-1; abundance: -; v_gene: TRBV28; CDR3nt: TGTGCCAGCAGCCTTCATCCGGGGGGCACTGAAGCTTTCTTT; CDR3aa: CASSLHPGGTEAFF